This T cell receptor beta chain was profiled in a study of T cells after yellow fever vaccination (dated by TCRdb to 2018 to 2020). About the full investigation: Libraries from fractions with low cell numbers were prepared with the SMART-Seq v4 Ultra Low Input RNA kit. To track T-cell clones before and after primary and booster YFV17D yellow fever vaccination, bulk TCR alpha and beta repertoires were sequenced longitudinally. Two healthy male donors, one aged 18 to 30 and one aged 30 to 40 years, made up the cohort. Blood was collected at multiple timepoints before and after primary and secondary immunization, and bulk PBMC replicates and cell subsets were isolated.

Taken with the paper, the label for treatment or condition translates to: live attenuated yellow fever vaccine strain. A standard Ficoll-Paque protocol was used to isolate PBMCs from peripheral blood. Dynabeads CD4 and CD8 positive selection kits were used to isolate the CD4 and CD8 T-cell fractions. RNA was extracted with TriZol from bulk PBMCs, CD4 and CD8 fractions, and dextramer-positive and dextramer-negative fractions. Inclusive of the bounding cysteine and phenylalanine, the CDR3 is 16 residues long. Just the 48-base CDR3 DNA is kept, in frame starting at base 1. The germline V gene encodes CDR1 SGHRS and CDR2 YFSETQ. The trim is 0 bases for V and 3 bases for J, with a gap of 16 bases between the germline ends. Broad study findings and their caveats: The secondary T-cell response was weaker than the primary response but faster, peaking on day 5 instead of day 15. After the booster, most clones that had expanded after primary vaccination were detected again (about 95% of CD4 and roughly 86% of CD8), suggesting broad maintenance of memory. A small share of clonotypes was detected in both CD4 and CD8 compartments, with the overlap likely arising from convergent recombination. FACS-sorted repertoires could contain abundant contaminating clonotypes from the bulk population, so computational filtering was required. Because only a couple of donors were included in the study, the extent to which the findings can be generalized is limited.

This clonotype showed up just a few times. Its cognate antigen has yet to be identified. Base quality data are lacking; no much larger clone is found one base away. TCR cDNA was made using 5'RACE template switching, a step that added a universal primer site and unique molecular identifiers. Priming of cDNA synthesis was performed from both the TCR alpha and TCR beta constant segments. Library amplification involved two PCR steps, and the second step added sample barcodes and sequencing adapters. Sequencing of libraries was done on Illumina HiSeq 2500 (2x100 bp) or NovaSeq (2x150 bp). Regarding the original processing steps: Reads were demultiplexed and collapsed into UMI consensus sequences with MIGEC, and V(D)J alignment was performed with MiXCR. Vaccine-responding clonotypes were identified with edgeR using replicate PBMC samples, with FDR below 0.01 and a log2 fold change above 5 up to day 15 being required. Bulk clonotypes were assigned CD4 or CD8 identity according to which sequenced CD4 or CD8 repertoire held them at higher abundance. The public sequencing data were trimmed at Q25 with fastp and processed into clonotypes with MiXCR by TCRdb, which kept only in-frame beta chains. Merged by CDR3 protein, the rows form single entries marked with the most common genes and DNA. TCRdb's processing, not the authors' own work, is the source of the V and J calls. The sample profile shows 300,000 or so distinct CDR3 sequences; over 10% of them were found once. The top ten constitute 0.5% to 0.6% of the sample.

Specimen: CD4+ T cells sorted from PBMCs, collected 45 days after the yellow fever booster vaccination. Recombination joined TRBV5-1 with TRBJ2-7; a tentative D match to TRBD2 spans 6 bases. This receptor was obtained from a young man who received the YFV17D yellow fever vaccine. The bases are TGCGCCAGCAGCTTGGCCGGGGGTACGCTCAACTACGAGCAGTACTTC. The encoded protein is CASSLAGGTLNYEQYF.